This TCR beta chain is drawn from a study of tumor-infiltrating lymphocytes in localized non-small cell lung cancer. Study background: Some samples were collected after neoadjuvant chemotherapy; smokers, never-smokers and several histologies were included. Each patient gave resected tumor and non-adjacent uninvolved lung tissue. Study-wide results and limits: Each assay used a separate piece of the same tissue.

Clones were read by immunoSEQ multiplex PCR, and TCRdb kept only the in-frame ones, dropping some. The table has over 10,000 clones, 80% to 90% seen once. As concerns this clone: As yet, its antigen is unknown.

There are 13 residues in the CDR3. Germline loops: CDR1 MNHNS, CDR2 SASEGT. V gave up 7 bases and J gave up 2 bases, with 11 bases separating them. J is TRBJ2-5 and V is TRBV6-1; D gene uncertain. The sequence was obtained from a human donor with non-small cell lung cancer. Sequencing was carried out using uninvolved lung tissue not adjacent to the tumor. The CDR3 DNA sequence: TGTGCCAGCACCAGGCCCGGGCAAGAGACCCAGTACTTC. It is translated as CASTRPGQETQYF.